This TCR beta chain came from a study of blood T cell repertoires in COVID-19. Study overall: The analysed material was cDNA or gDNA that came from T cells, B-cell-depleted T cells, or PBMCs.

Sequenced by immunoSEQ multiplex PCR; TCRdb stores in-frame clones only, minus some. In the table there are roughly 190,000 clones, more than 85% of which are singletons. The sequencing input was peripheral blood. The source is a woman aged 80 or over in a cohort sampled during active or convalescent COVID-19.

The CDR3 DNA sequence: TGTGCCAGCAGCTTAGCCTCAGGAAGCTCCTACGAGCAGTACTTC. This codes for CASSLASGSSYEQYF. The chain combines TRBV7-8 with TRBJ2-7; D is undetermined. CDR1 is SGHVS and CDR2 is FQNEAQ in the germline V gene. V lost 0 bases and J 0 bases, leaving 9 bases between the germline ends. This CDR3 has 15 residues.